The 4 T cell receptor beta chains reported below all come from one sample, sequenced in a study of CD8 T cells in Susac syndrome. The RNA input was roughly 0.45 to 1 ug, and it was reverse transcribed with random hexamers. Each CDR3 protein is one row after TCRdb ran MiXCR on the immunoSEQ multiplex PCR reads. Of 150,000 to 160,000 distinct CDR3 sequences detected, roughly 96% appear once; the ten largest clones hold approximately 0.17%. Sequencing was carried out using CD4+ T cells from PBMCs. Receptors were obtained from a human donor with Susac syndrome.

J is TRBJ2-1 and V is TRBV29-1; TRBD2 might be the D (6 bases). CDR1 and CDR2 (germline): SQVTM, ANQGSEA. The CDR3 consists of 13 residues. V shed 4 bases and J shed 5 bases, with 12 bases lying between them. As DNA, the CDR3 is TGCAGCGTTGGACGGGGGTCGAACAATGAGCAGTTCTTC. This encodes CSVGRGSNNEQFF.

DNA of the CDR3: TGTGCCAGCGGGGCTGATACGCAGTATTTT. Protein: CASGADTQYF. The rearrangement uses TRBV7-2 and TRBJ2-3; D perhaps matches TRBD1 (5 bases). V dropped 8 bases and J dropped 6 bases, with 6 bases sitting between them. The CDR3 has 10 amino acids. Per germline, CDR1 SGHTA and CDR2 FQGNSA.

The rearrangement links TRBV19 to TRBJ1-5; perhaps TRBD1 as D (6 bases). There are 15 residues in the CDR3. Trimming shortened V by 10 bases and J by 11 bases, and 27 bases separated the two germline ends. The V gene's germline CDR1 is LNHDA and CDR2 SQIVND (reference sequence). The CDR3 sequence: CATTRRQGLEESQHF. The CDR3 bases are TGTGCCACCACAAGGCGCCAGGGGCTAGAGGAGTCCCAGCATTTT. Full variable domain (remainder filled in from reference TRBV19 and TRBJ1-5): DGGITQSPKYLFRKEGQNVTLSCEQNLNHDAMYWYRQDPGQGLRLIYYSQIVNDFQKGDIAEGYSVSREKKESFPLTVTSAQKNPTAFYLCATTRRQGLEESQHFGDGTRLSIL.

The chain uses TRBV27 and TRBJ1-5; D unclear. Per the germline V gene, CDR1 is MNHEY and CDR2 is SMNVEV (reference sequence). V lost 5 bases to trimming and J lost 5 bases, with 10 bases between them. The CDR3 is 13 residues long. The CDR3 reads CASSPNSYQPQHF. For the CDR3, the DNA is TGTGCCAGCAGTCCCAACAGCTATCAGCCCCAGCATTTT.